The 6 T cell receptor beta chains presented below share a single source sample, sequenced in a study of cytomegalovirus exposure and HLA in healthy donors. PCR was performed using 60 Vbeta and 13 Jbeta primers. The repertoire was sequenced with immunoSEQ multiplex PCR; TCRdb's copy has only in-frame clones and lacks some. The sample has fewer than 150,000 clones; approximately 80% are singletons. Sequenced input: PBMCs. All receptors derive from a woman aged 45-60 years in good health and CMV-seronegative.

The chain joins TRBV6-4 to TRBJ1-5; D might be TRBD1 (6 bases). This CDR3 has 16 residues. V lost 5 bases to trimming and J lost 2 bases, with 16 bases between them. The V gene's germline CDR1 is MRHNA and CDR2 SNTAGT. CDR3 DNA: TGTGCCAGCAGTCCAGGGGCTGGTAAACGCAATCAGCCCCAGCATTTT. It yields the protein CASSPGAGKRNQPQHF.

The CDR3 nucleotides are TGTGCCAGCCAACAGGGGGTTGATTCTGGGGCCAACGTCCTGACTTTC. Translating gives CASQQGVDSGANVLTF. This chain links TRBV6-4 with TRBJ2-6; TRBD1 matches at 8 bases. Germline lookup yields CDR1 MRHNA and CDR2 SNTAGT. The CDR3 consists of 16 residues. V gave up 8 bases and J gave up 1 base; unmatched junction bases: 7.

The V gene is TRBV5-4, the J gene TRBJ1-4; 7 positions match TRBD1. This CDR3 has 14 residues. After removal of 5 bases from V and 7 bases from J, the junction contained 8 bases not matched to a gene. Per germline, CDR1 SGHNT and CDR2 YYREEE (reference sequence). For the CDR3, the DNA is TGTGCCAGCAGTTGGAAGGGGGCGTCTGAAAAACTGTTTTTT. Amino acid sequence: CASSWKGASEKLFF.

The chain employs TRBV28 and TRBJ2-5; 10 bases agree with TRBD1. CDR3 length: 17 amino acids. V shed 5 bases, J shed 5 bases, and the junction held 14 bases outside the gene matches. Germline V gene lookup returns CDR1 MDHEN and CDR2 SYDVKM. The CDR3 spells CASSGGTGTGVRETQYF. In DNA form, the CDR3 reads TGTGCCAGCAGTGGGGGAACCGGGACAGGGGTCAGGGAGACCCAGTACTTC.

The rearrangement links TRBV6-6 to TRBJ1-5; a weak D match, TRBD1 (6 bases). The CDR3 runs 13 residues. Deletions cut 8 bases from V and 1 base from J, with 9 bases between. Germline values: CDR1 MNHNY, CDR2 SVGAGI (reference sequence). CDR3: CASLRGSNQPQHF. The CDR3 DNA follows: TGTGCCAGCCTCAGGGGAAGCAATCAGCCCCAGCATTTT.

The chain links TRBV5-1 to TRBJ2-5, with D tentatively TRBD2 (5 bases). The J call may not be correct, given that the DNA end is closer to TRBJ2-7. Germline assignment: CDR1 SGHRS and CDR2 YFSETQ. The CDR3 loop spans 14 amino acids. Written as DNA, the CDR3 is TGCGCCAGCAGCTTGGACGCGGGTCCCTACGAGCAGTACTTC. Translated, it gives CASSLDAGPYEQYF.